Described below is a single TCR beta chain sequence and its context. The target antigen is unknown. These data come from a study of cytomegalovirus exposure and HLA in healthy donors. Overall study context: Genetic ancestry analysis placed approximately 80% of the roughly 400 donors that were genotyped in the Caucasian-associated cluster. General study points: A highly shared variant cluster was judged a likely technical artifact.

13 Jbeta primers and 60 Vbeta primers were used for the PCR. Generated by immunoSEQ multiplex PCR, the TCRdb table keeps only in-frame clones and is missing some. The table has some 150,000 clones, approximately 79% seen once. Losses at the gene ends were 4 bases for V and 5 bases for J; bases not matched to a gene: 4. The V gene's germline CDR1 is SGHTA and CDR2 FQGTGA. This CDR3 contains 15 residues. This rearrangement joins TRBV7-3 to TRBJ2-1; TRBD2 matches 11 bases. The TCR comes from a woman in her forties or fifties in good health and CMV-seropositive. The material sequenced was PBMCs. CDR3 DNA sequence: TGTGCCAGCAGCTATAGCGGGGGGGCCAACAATGAGCAGTTCTTC. Translating it yields CASSYSGGANNEQFF.